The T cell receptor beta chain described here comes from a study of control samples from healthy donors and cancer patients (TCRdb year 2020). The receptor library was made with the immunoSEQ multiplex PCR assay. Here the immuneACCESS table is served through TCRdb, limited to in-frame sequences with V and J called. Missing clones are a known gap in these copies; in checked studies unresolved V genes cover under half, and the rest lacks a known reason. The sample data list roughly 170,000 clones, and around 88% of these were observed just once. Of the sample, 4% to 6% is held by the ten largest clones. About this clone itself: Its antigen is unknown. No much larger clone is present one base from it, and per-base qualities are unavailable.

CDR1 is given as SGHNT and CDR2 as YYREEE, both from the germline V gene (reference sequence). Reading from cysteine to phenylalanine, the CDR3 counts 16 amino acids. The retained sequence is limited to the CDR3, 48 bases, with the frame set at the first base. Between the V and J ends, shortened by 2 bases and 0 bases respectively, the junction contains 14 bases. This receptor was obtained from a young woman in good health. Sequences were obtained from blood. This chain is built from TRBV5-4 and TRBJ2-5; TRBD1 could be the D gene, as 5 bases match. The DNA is TGTGCCAGCAGCTTAATGGTGGGGCTAGACCAAGAGACCCAGTACTTC. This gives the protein CASSLMVGLDQETQYF.